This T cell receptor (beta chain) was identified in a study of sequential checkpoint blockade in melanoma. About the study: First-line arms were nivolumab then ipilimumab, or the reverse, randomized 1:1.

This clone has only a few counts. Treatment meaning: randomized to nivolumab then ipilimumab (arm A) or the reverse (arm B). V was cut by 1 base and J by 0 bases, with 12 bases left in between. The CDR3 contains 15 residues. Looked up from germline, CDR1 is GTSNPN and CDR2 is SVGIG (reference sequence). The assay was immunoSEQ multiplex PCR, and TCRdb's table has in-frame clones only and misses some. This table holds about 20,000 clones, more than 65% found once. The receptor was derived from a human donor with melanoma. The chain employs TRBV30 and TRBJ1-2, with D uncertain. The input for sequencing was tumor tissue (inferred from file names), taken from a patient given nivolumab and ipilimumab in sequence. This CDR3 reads CAWSGVTSTNYGYTF. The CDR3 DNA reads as TGTGCCTGGAGTGGGGTGACATCCACTAACTATGGCTACACCTTC.